The rows below give T cell receptor beta chains drawn from one sample of a study of cytomegalovirus exposure and HLA in healthy donors. Using immunoSEQ multiplex PCR, the repertoire was profiled, and TCRdb retains in-frame clones only, with some absent. The data contain just over 85,000 clones, approximately 80% of them singletons. Sequenced material: PBMCs. Receptors were obtained from a man aged 40-50 years in good health and CMV-seronegative. CDR3s include the opening cysteine and the closing phenylalanine or tryptophan. D genes are given only for firm matches. The size of a clone is reported for some rows only, either as once, few or many, or as a class for expanded clones.

TRBJ2-3,TRBV4-2,once,-,CASSQDKLGTDTQYF,TGTGCCAGCAGCCAAGATAAGCTAGGCACAGATACGCAGTATTTT
TRBJ2-3,TRBV5-1,-,-,CASSFSGWGDTQYF,TGCGCCAGCAGCTTTAGCGGATGGGGAGATACGCAGTATTTT
TRBJ1-2,TRBV9,-,-,CASSVVSETNYGYTF,TGTGCCAGCAGCGTAGTGTCAGAAACTAACTATGGCTACACCTTC
TRBJ1-5,TRBV7-6,-,-,CASSPEGRRYQPQHF,TGTGCCAGCAGCCCGGAGGGACGCCGGTATCAGCCCCAGCATTTT
TRBJ1-1,TRBV19,-,-,CASSIGQITEAFF,TGTGCCAGTAGTATTGGCCAAATTACTGAAGCTTTCTTT
TRBJ1-1,TRBV7-6,-,TRBD1,CASSSGQGRPEAFF,TGTGCCAGCAGCTCCGGACAGGGTCGACCTGAAGCTTTCTTT
TRBJ2-5,TRBV7-9,-,-,CASRPRRGQLQETQYF,TGTGCCAGCAGGCCCCGGAGGGGACAGCTCCAAGAGACCCAGTACTTC
TRBJ2-3,TRBV2,once,-,CASSVEGTTDTQYF,TGTGCCAGCAGTGTTGAGGGAACCACAGATACGCAGTATTTT
TRBJ1-2,TRBV25-1,few,TRBD1,CASSAGQNHGYTF,TGTGCCAGCAGTGCGGGACAGAACCATGGCTACACCTTC
TRBJ1-2,TRBV29-1,-,TRBD1,CSVLRDRATPNYGYTF,TGCAGCGTTCTCCGGGACAGGGCTACGCCTAACTATGGCTACACCTTC
TRBJ1-1,TRBV11-3,-,-,CASSLGVVNTEAFF,TGTGCCAGCAGCTTAGGAGTTGTGAACACTGAAGCTTTCTTT
TRBJ2-7,TRBV9,-,TRBD2,CASSTRGEGRGEQYF,TGTGCCAGCAGCACTCGGGGGGAAGGACGAGGCGAGCAGTACTTC
TRBJ1-5,TRBV4-1,-,-,CASSQDGGGGQPQHF,TGCGCCAGCAGCCAAGATGGGGGGGGCGGCCAGCCCCAGCATTTT
TRBJ1-6,TRBV10-3,-,TRBD1,CAISEGQGNSPLHF,TGTGCCATCAGTGAGGGACAGGGGAATTCACCCCTCCACTTT
TRBJ1-1,TRBV2,-,-,CASRLSGKNTEAFF,TGTGCCAGCAGATTATCCGGGAAGAACACTGAAGCTTTCTTT
TRBJ2-7,TRBV10-3,few,-,CAIREGGGQYF,TGTGCCATCAGGGAGGGTGGGGGCCAGTACTTC
TRBJ2-2,TRBV11-3,-,-,CASSLGENTGELFF,TGTGCCAGCAGCTTGGGAGAAAACACCGGGGAGCTGTTTTTT
TRBJ1-2,TRBV9,few,TRBD1,CASTPPPGQGDGYTF,TGTGCCAGCACACCACCCCCGGGACAGGGCGATGGCTACACCTTC
TRBJ2-1,TRBV5-1,-,TRBD2,CASSWTSGANNEQFF,TGCGCCAGCAGCTGGACTAGCGGGGCTAACAATGAGCAGTTCTTC
TRBJ2-6,TRBV9,-,-,CASSVVLGQHDSGANVLTF,TGTGCCAGCAGCGTCGTGCTTGGACAGCATGACTCTGGGGCCAACGTCCTGACTTTC
TRBJ2-3,TRBV4-3,-,TRBD2,CASSPQTSGDSTDTQYF,TGCGCCAGCAGCCCCCAGACTAGCGGGGATAGTACAGATACGCAGTATTTT
TRBJ1-3,TRBV4-3,once,TRBD1,CASSQVVRGQGPGNTIYF,TGCGCCAGCAGCCAAGTTGTTCGCGGACAGGGGCCAGGAAACACCATATATTTT
TRBJ2-7,TRBV4-1,-,-,CASSQEASFYEQYF,TGCGCCAGCAGCCAAGAGGCTAGCTTTTACGAGCAGTACTTC
TRBJ2-7,TRBV5-4,once,TRBD1,CASSEPGQGYEQYF,TGTGCCAGCAGCGAGCCGGGACAGGGGTACGAGCAGTACTTC
TRBJ2-2,TRBV13,-,-,CASSVGAGELFF,TGTGCCAGCAGTGTCGGTGCCGGGGAGCTGTTTTTT
TRBJ2-7,TRBV28,-,-,CASSSRVREQYF,TGTGCCAGCAGTTCGAGGGTGAGGGAGCAGTACTTC
TRBJ2-7,TRBV5-1,-,-,CASSSLSGLSYEQYF,TGCGCCAGCAGCTCGCTTAGTGGTTTATCCTACGAGCAGTACTTC
TRBJ2-1,TRBV4-3,-,-,CASSQITEGGEQFF,TGCGCCAGCAGCCAAATTACAGAGGGAGGTGAGCAGTTCTTC
TRBJ2-3,TRBV9,-,TRBD1,CASKGAGTDTQYF,TGTGCCAGCAAGGGGGCTGGCACAGATACGCAGTATTTT
TRBJ1-2,TRBV25-1,-,TRBD1,CASRPQGGQGHVRYTF,TGTGCCAGCAGACCCCAGGGGGGACAGGGTCACGTTCGCTACACCTTC
TRBJ1-6,TRBV9,-,-,CASSPRAGSPLHF,TGTGCCAGCAGCCCGAGGGCCGGTTCACCCCTCCACTTT
TRBJ2-3,TRBV6-4,-,-,CASSVETSGTDTQYF,TGTGCCAGCAGTGTAGAGACTAGTGGGACAGATACGCAGTATTTT
TRBJ1-4,TRBV6-5,-,-,CASSFGFNEKLFF,TGTGCCAGCAGTTTTGGCTTCAATGAAAAACTGTTTTTT
TRBJ1-5,TRBV18,-,TRBD1,CASSPTGFNQPQHF,TGTGCCAGCTCACCGACAGGGTTCAATCAGCCCCAGCATTTT
TRBJ2-3,TRBV5-4,-,TRBD2,CASSHLAGGTDTQYF,TGTGCCAGCAGCCATCTAGCGGGGGGCACAGATACGCAGTATTTT
TRBJ1-5,TRBV4-1,-,-,CASSQDPGGYNQPQHF,TGCGCCAGCAGCCAAGATCCGGGGGGTTACAATCAGCCCCAGCATTTT
TRBJ1-5,TRBV7-9,-,TRBD1,CASSVSTGVGNQPQHF,TGTGCCAGCAGCGTCTCTACAGGGGTGGGCAATCAGCCCCAGCATTTT
TRBJ2-7,TRBV29-1,-,-,CSVPLSGSSYEQYF,TGCAGCGTTCCCCTCTCGGGTAGCTCCTACGAGCAGTACTTC
TRBJ1-2,TRBV28,-,-,CASRSLPWGYTF,TGTGCCAGCCGGTCTCTCCCTTGGGGCTACACCTTC
TRBJ1-2,TRBV7-2,-,-,CASSLNGASYGYTF,TGTGCCAGCAGCTTAAATGGGGCATCCTATGGCTACACCTTC
TRBJ2-1,TRBV6-5,few,-,CASSSRETYNEQFF,TGTGCCAGCAGTTCCCGGGAAACCTACAATGAGCAGTTCTTC
TRBJ2-3,TRBV4-2,-,TRBD2,CASSQDPMRGRADTQYF,TGTGCCAGCAGCCAAGATCCCATGCGGGGGAGGGCAGATACGCAGTATTTT
TRBJ2-6,TRBV19,-,TRBD1,CASSRQGAGPGSGANVLTF,TGTGCCAGTAGCAGACAGGGGGCGGGACCTGGCTCTGGGGCCAACGTCCTGACTTTC
TRBJ2-5,TRBV13,-,TRBD1,CASSPTGDQETQYF,TGTGCCAGCAGCCCGACAGGGGATCAAGAGACCCAGTACTTC
TRBJ2-3,TRBV5-1,-,-,CASSLHDSTDTQYF,TGCGCCAGCAGCTTACACGATAGCACAGATACGCAGTATTTT
TRBJ2-3,TRBV4-2,medium-sized,-,CASSQEVGDGADTQYF,TGTGCCAGCAGCCAAGAAGTAGGAGACGGCGCAGATACGCAGTATTTT